This T cell receptor beta chain was documented in a study of shared clonotypes between healthy human individuals. Whole-study results and caveats: Rarefaction analysis demonstrated incomplete sorted-subset sequencing notwithstanding large depth. Naive subsets tended to show greater estimated richness than memory subsets.

Several immunoSEQ plates received, in even portions, the genomic DNA of each subset. The table came from immunoSEQ multiplex PCR; TCRdb's copy has only in-frame clones and leaves some out. The data hold hundreds of thousands of clones, with about 90% observed a single time. To note about this clone: Its antigen is currently unknown.

V was trimmed by 1 base and J by 1 base, leaving 8 bases between them. The CDR3 contains 15 residues. Germline V gene lookup returns CDR1 PRHDT and CDR2 FYEKMQ (reference sequence). The naive CD8 fraction comprised CD45RO-negative cells positively selected for CCR7 and excluded terminally differentiated effector memory CD45RA+ cells. The chain has TRBV13 and TRBJ1-5, with D maybe TRBD1 (6 bases). This clonotype was sampled from a man aged 25 to 40 in good health. Sequencing input: naive CD8+ T cells sorted from blood. The CDR3 nucleotides read TGTGCCAGCAGCTTAGCTGGGGGCAGCAATCAGCCCCAGCATTTT. Translated: CASSLAGGSNQPQHF.